The present entry profiles one T cell receptor beta chain with its context. The antigen remains undetermined. This specimen comes from a study of shared clonotypes between healthy human individuals. The donors were all Caucasian adults (living in Nashville, Tennessee). General observations from the study: The donor pool, a small one, limited the genetic and exposure-history diversity represented. Shared clonotypes: about 5.3% naive CD4, under 4% naive CD8, under 2.5% memory CD4, 0.4% memory CD8.

CDR1 SGHRS and CDR2 YFSETQ come from the germline V gene. The CDR3 extends over 16 amino acids. Germline trimming cut 4 bases from V and 4 bases from J; bases unmatched to any gene: 11. The assay was immunoSEQ multiplex PCR, and TCRdb's table has in-frame clones only and misses some. The sample has millions of clones, around 95% seen once; the top ten hold 0.13%. V usage is TRBV5-1 and J usage is TRBJ2-1; 7 nucleotides align to TRBD1. The sample taken for sequencing was naive CD4+ T cells sorted from blood. The sample's subset: CD45RA+ positively selected. This clonotype was obtained from a man between 18 and 35 years old in good health. CDR3 sequence reads: CASSLLTGALYNEQFF. DNA of the CDR3: TGCGCCAGCAGCCTACTAACAGGGGCCTTGTACAATGAGCAGTTCTTC.